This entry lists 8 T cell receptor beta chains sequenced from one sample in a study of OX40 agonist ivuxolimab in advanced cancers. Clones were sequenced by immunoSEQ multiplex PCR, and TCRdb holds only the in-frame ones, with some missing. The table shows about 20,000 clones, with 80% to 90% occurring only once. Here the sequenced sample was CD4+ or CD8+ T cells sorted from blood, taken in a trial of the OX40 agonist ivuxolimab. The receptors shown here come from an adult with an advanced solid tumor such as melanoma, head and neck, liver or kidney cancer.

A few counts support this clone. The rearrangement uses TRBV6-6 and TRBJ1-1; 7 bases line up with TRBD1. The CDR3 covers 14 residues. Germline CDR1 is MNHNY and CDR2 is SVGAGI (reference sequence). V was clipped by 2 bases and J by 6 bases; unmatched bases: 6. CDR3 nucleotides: TGTGCCAGCAGTTACCCGGACAGGAAGGCTGAAGCTTTCTTT. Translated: CASSYPDRKAEAFF.

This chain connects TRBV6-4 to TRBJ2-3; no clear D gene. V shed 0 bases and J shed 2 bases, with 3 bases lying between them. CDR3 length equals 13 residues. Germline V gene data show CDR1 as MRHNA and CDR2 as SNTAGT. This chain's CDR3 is CASSDSTTDTQYF. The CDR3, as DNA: TGTGCCAGCAGTGACTCGACCACAGATACGCAGTATTTT.

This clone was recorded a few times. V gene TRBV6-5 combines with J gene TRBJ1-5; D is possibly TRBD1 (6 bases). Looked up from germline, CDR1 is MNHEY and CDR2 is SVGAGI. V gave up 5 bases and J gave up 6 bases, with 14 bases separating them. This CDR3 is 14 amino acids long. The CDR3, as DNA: TGTGCCAGCAGTCGCACAGGGCAGGGTCAGCCCCAGCATTTT. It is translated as CASSRTGQGQPQHF.

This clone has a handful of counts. This chain's CDR3 is CASRNSGSGIDEQFF. CDR3 bases: TGTGCCAGCAGGAATAGCGGGAGTGGGATCGATGAGCAGTTCTTC. The V gene is TRBV6-5, the J gene TRBJ2-1; 9 positions agree with TRBD2. This CDR3 spans 15 amino acids. The junction had 11 bases not matched to a gene; V was cut back by 6 bases and J by 8 bases. CDR1 is MNHEY, CDR2 SVGAGI, per germline.

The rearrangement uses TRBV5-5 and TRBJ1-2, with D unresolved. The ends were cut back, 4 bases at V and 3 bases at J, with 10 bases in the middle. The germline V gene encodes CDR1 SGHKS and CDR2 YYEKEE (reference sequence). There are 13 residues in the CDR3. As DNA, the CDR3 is TGTGCCAGCAGCGGAACAGCTTACTATGGCTACACCTTC. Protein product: CASSGTAYYGYTF.

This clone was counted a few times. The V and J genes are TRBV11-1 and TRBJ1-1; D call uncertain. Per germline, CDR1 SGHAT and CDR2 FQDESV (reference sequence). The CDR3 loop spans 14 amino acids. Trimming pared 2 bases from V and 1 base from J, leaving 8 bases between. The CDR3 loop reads CASSLTEKNTEAFF. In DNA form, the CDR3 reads TGTGCCAGCAGCTTAACTGAAAAGAACACTGAAGCTTTCTTT. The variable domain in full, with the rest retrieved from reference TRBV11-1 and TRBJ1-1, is EAEVAQSPRYKITEKSQAVAFWCDPISGHATLYWYRQILGQGPELLVQFQDESVVDDSQLPKDRFSAERLKGVDSTLKIQPAELGDSAMYLCASSLTEKNTEAFFGQGTRLTVV.

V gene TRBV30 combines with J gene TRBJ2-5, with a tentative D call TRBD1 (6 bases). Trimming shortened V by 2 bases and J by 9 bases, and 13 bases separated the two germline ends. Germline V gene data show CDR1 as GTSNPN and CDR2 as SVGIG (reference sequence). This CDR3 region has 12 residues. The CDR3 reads CAWSLGTMAQYF. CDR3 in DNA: TGTGCCTGGAGTCTCGGGACAATGGCCCAGTACTTC.

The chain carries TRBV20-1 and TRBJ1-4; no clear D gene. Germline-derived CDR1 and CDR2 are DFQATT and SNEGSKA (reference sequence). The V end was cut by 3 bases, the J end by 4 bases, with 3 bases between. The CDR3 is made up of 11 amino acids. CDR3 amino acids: CSARDNEKLFF. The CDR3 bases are TGCAGTGCTAGGGATAATGAAAAACTGTTTTTT.